This TCR beta chain was sequenced in a study of Ad26.COV2.S vaccination and SARS-CoV-2 variants. Repertoires were generated with immunoSEQ multiplex PCR, while TCRdb's copy carries only in-frame clones and drops some. Of some 350,000 clones detected, about 85% appear once; the ten largest clones hold approximately 3.5%. As to treatment: some 20 received Ad26.COV2.S at low or high dose, single or two shots; roughly five received placebo; per-sample allocation not given. Vaccine and placebo recipients were sampled on day 63 after the first injection. In germline, CDR1 is MNHEY, CDR2 SVGAGI. The germline V and J ends were trimmed by 5 bases and 3 bases, with 11 bases remaining between them. The CDR3 spans 13 residues.

The specimen was peripheral blood, collected in a trial of Ad26.COV2.S vaccine versus placebo. The gene calls are TRBV6-5 and TRBJ2-7; no clear D. This receptor was identified in a person aged 18-60 years who received the Ad26.COV2.S COVID-19 vaccine or a placebo. CDR3 DNA sequence: TGTGCCAGCAGTCGCGGACCGGGCTACGAGCAGTACTTC. Its translation: CASSRGPGYEQYF.